The TCR beta chain described here comes from a study of cytomegalovirus exposure and HLA in healthy donors. Study context: Earlier work reported 117 million unique TCR beta sequences from about 200 million T cells.

Trimming shortened V by 0 bases and J by 2 bases, and 15 bases separated the two germline ends. This CDR3 has 16 residues. CDR1 is SGHRS, CDR2 YFSETQ, per germline. With 60 Vbeta and 13 Jbeta primers, the PCR was carried out. How the authors handled the data: Roughly 10 million shared chains were among the approximately 76 million unique TCR beta chains that a later analysis counted. The repertoire was sequenced with immunoSEQ multiplex PCR; TCRdb's copy has only in-frame clones and lacks some. From that table come the V and J calls and clone size; the DNA was used to work out D and trimming. Among more than 90,000 clones listed, around 79% were seen once.

The rearrangement joins TRBV5-1 to TRBJ2-7; tentative D call: TRBD2 (5 bases). The receptor comes from a woman aged 40 to 50 in good health and CMV-seronegative. Sample: PBMCs. CDR3 region: CASSLDPAMRAYEQYF. As DNA, the CDR3 is TGCGCCAGCAGCTTGGACCCGGCCATGAGGGCCTACGAGCAGTACTTC.